This TCR beta chain is drawn from a study of blood T cell repertoires in COVID-19. The wider study: COVID-19 samples collected from the United States, Italy and Spain covered acute and convalescent phases. PBMCs, B-cell-depleted T cells, or T cells provided the cDNA or gDNA that made up the material.

As originally analysed: The assay estimated nucleated cells by amplifying reference gene primers. Sequencing used immunoSEQ multiplex PCR; TCRdb keeps in-frame clones, though not all of them. V and J calls and clone size are copied from that table; D and trimming were computed from the DNA. The data show approximately 160,000 clones, approximately 88% seen once. The CDR3 spans 16 residues. Per germline, CDR1 LGHNA and CDR2 YNFKEQ. J gave up 5 bases and V 8 bases, and 14 bases lay outside the gene matches. The sample comprised peripheral blood. This receptor was obtained from an older woman with acute or convalescent COVID-19. J is TRBJ2-1 and V is TRBV4-2, with 8 bases lining up with TRBD2. DNA for the CDR3: TGTGCCAGCGCCGCGGGACGGGGGGGCCGGGACAATGAGCAGTTCTTC. Residues: CASAAGRGGRDNEQFF.